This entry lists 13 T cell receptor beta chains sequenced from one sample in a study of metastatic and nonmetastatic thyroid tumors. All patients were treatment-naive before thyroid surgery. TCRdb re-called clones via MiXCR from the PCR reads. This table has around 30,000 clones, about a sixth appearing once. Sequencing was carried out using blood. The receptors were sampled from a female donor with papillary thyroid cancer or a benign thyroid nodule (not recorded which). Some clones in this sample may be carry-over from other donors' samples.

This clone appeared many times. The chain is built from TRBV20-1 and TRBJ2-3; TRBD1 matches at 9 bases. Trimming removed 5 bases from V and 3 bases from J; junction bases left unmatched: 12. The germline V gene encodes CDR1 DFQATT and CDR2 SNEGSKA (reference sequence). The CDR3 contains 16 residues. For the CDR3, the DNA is TGCAGTGCTTCCCCCTCCCGGGACAGGGTGACAGATACGCAGTATTTT. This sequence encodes CSASPSRDRVTDTQYF.

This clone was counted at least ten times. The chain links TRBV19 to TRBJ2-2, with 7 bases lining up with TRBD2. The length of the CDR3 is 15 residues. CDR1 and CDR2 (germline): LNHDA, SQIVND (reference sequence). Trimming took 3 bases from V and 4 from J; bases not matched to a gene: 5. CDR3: CASSMGGSGTGELFF. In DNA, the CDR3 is TGTGCCAGTAGTATGGGCGGGAGTGGCACCGGGGAGCTGTTTTTT.

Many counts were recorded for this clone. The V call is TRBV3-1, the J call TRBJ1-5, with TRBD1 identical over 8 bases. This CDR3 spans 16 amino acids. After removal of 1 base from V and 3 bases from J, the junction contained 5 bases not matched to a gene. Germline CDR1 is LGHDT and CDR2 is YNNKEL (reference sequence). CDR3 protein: CASSQGEDRVNQPQHF. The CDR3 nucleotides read TGTGCCAGCAGCCAAGGGGAGGACAGGGTCAATCAGCCCCAGCATTTT.

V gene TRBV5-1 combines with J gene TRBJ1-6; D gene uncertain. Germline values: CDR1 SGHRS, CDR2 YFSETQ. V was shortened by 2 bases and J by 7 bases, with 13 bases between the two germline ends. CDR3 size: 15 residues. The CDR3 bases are TGCGCCAGCAGCTTTTCGACGTCGCACAATTCACCCCTCCACTTT. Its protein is CASSFSTSHNSPLHF.

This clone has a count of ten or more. The DNA of the CDR3 is TGTGCCAGCAGTTTGGCGGGAGAAATTTTAGGCGGGGAGCTGTTTTTT. This gives the protein CASSLAGEILGGELFF. The rearrangement joins TRBV28 to TRBJ2-2, with 7 bases that match TRBD2. Germline CDR1 reads MDHEN; CDR2 reads SYDVKM. CDR3 length equals 16 residues. V was clipped by 3 bases and J by 7 bases; unmatched bases: 11.

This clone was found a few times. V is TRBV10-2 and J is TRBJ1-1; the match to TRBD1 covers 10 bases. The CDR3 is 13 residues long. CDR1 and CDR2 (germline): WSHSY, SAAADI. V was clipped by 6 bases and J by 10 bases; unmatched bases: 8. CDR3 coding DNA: TGCGCCAGCAGAGTATACGGGACAGGGGCAGCTTTCTTT. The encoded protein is CASRVYGTGAAFF.

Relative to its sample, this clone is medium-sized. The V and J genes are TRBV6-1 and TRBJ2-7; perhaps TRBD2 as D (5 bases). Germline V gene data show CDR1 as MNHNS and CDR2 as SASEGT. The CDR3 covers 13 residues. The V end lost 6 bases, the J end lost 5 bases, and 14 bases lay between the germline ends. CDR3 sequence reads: CASRSPGVNEQYF. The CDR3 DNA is TGTGCCAGCAGGTCCCCCGGGGTCAACGAGCAGTACTTC.

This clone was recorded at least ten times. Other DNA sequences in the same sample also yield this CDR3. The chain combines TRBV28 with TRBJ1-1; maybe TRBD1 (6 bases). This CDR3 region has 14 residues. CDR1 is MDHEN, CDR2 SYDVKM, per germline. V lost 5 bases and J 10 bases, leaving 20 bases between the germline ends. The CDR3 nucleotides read TGTGCCAGCAGTCCTAGGGGGGGGGTTCATAGAGCTTTCTTT. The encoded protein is CASSPRGGVHRAFF.

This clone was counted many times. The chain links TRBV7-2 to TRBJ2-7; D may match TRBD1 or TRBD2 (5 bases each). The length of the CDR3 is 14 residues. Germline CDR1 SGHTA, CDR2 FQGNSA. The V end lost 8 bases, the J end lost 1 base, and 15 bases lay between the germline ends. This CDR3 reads CASFSAGNSYEQYF. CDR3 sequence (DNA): TGTGCCAGCTTTAGCGCAGGGAATTCCTACGAGCAGTACTTC.

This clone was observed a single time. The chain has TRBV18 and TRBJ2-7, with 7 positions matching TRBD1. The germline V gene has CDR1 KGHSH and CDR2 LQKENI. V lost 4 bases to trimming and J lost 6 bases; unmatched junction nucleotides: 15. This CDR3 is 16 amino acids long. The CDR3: CASSLSPGGEFSEQYF. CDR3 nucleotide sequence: TGTGCCAGCTCACTATCGCCAGGGGGAGAGTTCTCCGAGCAGTACTTC.

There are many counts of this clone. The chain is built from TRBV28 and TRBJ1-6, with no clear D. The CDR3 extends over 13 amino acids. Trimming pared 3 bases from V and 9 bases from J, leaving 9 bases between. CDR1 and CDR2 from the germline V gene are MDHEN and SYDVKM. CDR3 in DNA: TGTGCCAGCAGTTTCGGGGTGACTTCACCCCTCCACTTT. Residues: CASSFGVTSPLHF.

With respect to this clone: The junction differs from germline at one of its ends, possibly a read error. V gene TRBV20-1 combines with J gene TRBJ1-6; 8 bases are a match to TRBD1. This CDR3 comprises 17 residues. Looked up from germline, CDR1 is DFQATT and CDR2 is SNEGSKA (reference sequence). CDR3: CSSRDGDRWFVGSPLHF. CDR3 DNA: TGCAGTTCTAGAGATGGGGACAGGTGGTTTGTCGGGTCACCCCTCCACTTT.

The CDR3 reads CASSLYRGQSGYTF. The CDR3 DNA reads as TGTGCCAGCAGCCTTTACAGGGGTCAGAGTGGCTACACCTTC. The chain couples TRBV7-3 to TRBJ1-2; 7 nucleotides match TRBD1. There are 14 residues in the CDR3. V trimming: 5 bases; J trimming: 7 bases; junction bases outside the gene matches: 10. CDR1 is SGHTA, CDR2 FQGTGA, per germline.